Presented here are 14 T cell receptor beta chains from one specimen sequenced in a study of blood T cell repertoires in COVID-19. Assay used: immunoSEQ multiplex PCR; TCRdb lists only in-frame clones, some missing. The table shows more than 150,000 clones, with 90% to 95% occurring only once. The material sequenced was peripheral blood. All receptors derive from a man aged 45-65 years with acute or convalescent COVID-19.

This chain links TRBV23-1 with TRBJ2-1, with TRBD2 identical over 9 bases. TRBV23-1 is an ORF, with its function uncertain. V lost 7 bases and J lost 2; bases outside the gene matches: 3. The CDR3 consists of 14 residues. Here the CDR3 reads CASNAGGTYNEQFF. In DNA, the CDR3 is TGCGCCAGCAACGCGGGAGGGACCTACAATGAGCAGTTCTTC.

The rearrangement links TRBV6-1 to TRBJ2-1; 11 nucleotides align to TRBD1. The CDR3 covers 17 residues. With 4 bases clipped from V and 4 bases from J, the junction kept 9 bases outside the gene matches. Germline CDR1 reads MNHNS; CDR2 reads SASEGT. CDR3 region: CASSVRSGQGVYNEQFF. DNA of the CDR3: TGTGCCAGCAGTGTTAGGTCGGGACAGGGGGTATACAATGAGCAGTTCTTC.

This chain uses TRBV3-1 (or the pseudogene TRBV3-2) with TRBJ2-1, with TRBD1 identical over 8 bases. The trim removed 3 bases at V and 8 bases at J, leaving 6 bases unmatched. The CDR3 has 14 residues. Germline CDR1 LGHDT, CDR2 YNNKEL (reference sequence). The CDR3 DNA reads TGTGCCAGCAGCCACGGACAGGGCCTCCATGAGCAGTTCTTC. This encodes CASSHGQGLHEQFF.

The genes are TRBV3-1 (or the pseudogene TRBV3-2) and TRBJ2-7, with D possibly matching TRBD1 (6 bases). Germline V gene sequence: CDR1 LGHDT, CDR2 YNNKEL (reference sequence). V lost 3 bases, J lost 3 bases, and 12 bases lay in between. The CDR3 is made up of 14 amino acids. This chain's CDR3 is CASSHQTGSYEQYF. In nucleotides, the CDR3 is TGTGCCAGCAGCCACCAGACAGGCAGCTACGAGCAGTACTTC.

The V call is TRBV28, the J call TRBJ2-6; 8 bases match TRBD1. Germline values: CDR1 MDHEN, CDR2 SYDVKM. The CDR3 totals 16 residues. J lost 4 bases, V lost 8 bases, and 10 bases had no gene match. The CDR3 spells CASGRGPSLGANVLTF. Written as DNA, the CDR3 is TGTGCCAGCGGCAGGGGGCCTTCTTTGGGGGCCAACGTCCTGACTTTC. Combining the CDR3 with reference TRBV28 and TRBJ2-6 gives the whole variable domain DVKVTQSSRYLVKRTGEKVFLECVQDMDHENMFWYRQDPGLGLRLIYFSYDVKMKEKGDIPEGYSVSREKKERFSLILESASTNQTSMYLCASGRGPSLGANVLTFGAGSRLTVL.

The chain is built from TRBV5-6 and TRBJ1-1; D unclear. The V and J ends lost 4 bases and 0 bases respectively, with 16 bases between them. Germline-derived CDR1 and CDR2 are SGHDT and YYEEEE. This CDR3 contains 16 residues. CDR3 in DNA: TGTGCCAGCAGCGGTCACGGGTCTACCATGAACACTGAAGCTTTCTTT. This sequence encodes CASSGHGSTMNTEAFF.

This clone has just one count. The chain couples TRBV27 to TRBJ2-1; TRBD1 might be the D (5 bases). Trimming took off 2 bases at V and 8 bases at J, with 7 bases between the two ends. Germline CDR1 MNHEY, CDR2 SMNVEV (reference sequence). This CDR3 has 12 amino acids. The CDR3 sequence is CASSLRGDEQFF. The CDR3 coding sequence is TGTGCCAGCAGTTTAAGGGGCGATGAGCAGTTCTTC.

This clone was seen a single time. V gene TRBV9 combines with J gene TRBJ1-6; 7 nucleotides line up with TRBD1. This CDR3 comprises 16 residues. V lost 4 bases, J lost 7 bases, and 11 bases stayed unmatched. Germline loops: CDR1 SGDLS, CDR2 YYNGEE. CDR3 sequence reads: CASSKTGEVTNSPLHF. The CDR3 coding sequence is TGTGCCAGCAGCAAAACAGGGGAGGTTACGAATTCACCCCTCCACTTT.

J is TRBJ1-5 and V is TRBV28, with TRBD1 as a possible D gene (5 bases). The V gene's germline CDR1 is MDHEN and CDR2 SYDVKM. CDR3 length: 14 amino acids. V lost 5 bases and J 5 bases, leaving 13 bases between the germline ends. CDR3 nucleotides: TGTGCCAGCAGTCCCCGATGGGGGGATCAGCCCCAGCATTTT. Its protein is CASSPRWGDQPQHF.

CDR3: CASSLSSWGGSSFTF. The CDR3, as DNA: TGTGCCAGCAGTTTATCATCATGGGGCGGCAGCTCTTTCACCTTC. The chain has TRBV27 and TRBJ1-2, with TRBD1 as a possible D gene (5 bases). CDR1 and CDR2 (germline): MNHEY, SMNVEV (reference sequence). Deletions cut 0 bases from V and 13 bases from J, with 21 bases between. The CDR3 spans 15 residues.

This chain uses TRBV6-4 with TRBJ2-7; tentative D call: TRBD1 (6 bases). CDR3 length: 12 residues. Between the trimmed V and J ends, which lost 2 bases and 9 bases, there was a span of 11 bases. Germline values: CDR1 MRHNA, CDR2 SNTAGT. The CDR3 loop reads CASSDPTGLQYF. DNA of the CDR3: TGTGCCAGCAGTGACCCCACAGGGTTGCAGTACTTC.

V usage is TRBV19 and J usage is TRBJ1-4, with TRBD1 matching 11 bases. CDR1 is LNHDA, CDR2 SQIVND, per germline (reference sequence). The CDR3 is 16 residues long. Losses at the gene ends were 4 bases for V and 2 bases for J; bases not matched to a gene: 3. This chain's CDR3 is CASSTGQGATNEKLFF. The CDR3 DNA reads as TGTGCCAGTAGTACCGGACAGGGGGCCACTAATGAAAAACTGTTTTTT.

The V gene is TRBV3-1 (or the pseudogene TRBV3-2), the J gene TRBJ2-3; no firm D call. This CDR3 region has 15 residues. V was pared by 2 bases and J by 0 bases, with 9 bases between. CDR1 and CDR2 (germline): LGHDT, YNNKEL (reference sequence). Written as DNA, the CDR3 is TGTGCCAGCAGCCAAACCCATCTAAGCACAGATACGCAGTATTTT. It translates to CASSQTHLSTDTQYF.

CDR3 bases: TGTGCCTGGAGTGCGACAAACACCGGGGAGCTGTTTTTT. This encodes CAWSATNTGELFF. The rearrangement links TRBV30 to TRBJ2-2; no firm D call. CDR3 length: 13 residues. The germline V gene has CDR1 GTSNPN and CDR2 SVGIG (reference sequence). Trimming cost V 1 base and J 2 bases, with 5 bases left between them.